This T cell receptor (beta chain) was captured in a study of blood T cell repertoires in COVID-19. Study summary: Acute and convalescent COVID-19 specimens originated in the United States, Italy and Spain. The cDNA or gDNA used as material had been derived from T cells, B-cell-depleted T cells, or PBMCs.

Original handling: From reference gene primer amplification, estimates of nucleated cell counts were derived. Clones were read by immunoSEQ multiplex PCR, and TCRdb kept only the in-frame ones, dropping some. V and J calls plus clone size are reproduced from that table; the DNA served to infer D and trimming. The sample shows approximately 90,000 clones, over 80% of them seen only once. Germline CDR1 LGHDT, CDR2 YNNKEL (reference sequence). Trimming left V 0 bases short and J 0 bases short, with 6 bases between. The CDR3 extends over 15 amino acids. What was sequenced was peripheral blood. The V call is TRBV3-1 (or the pseudogene TRBV3-2), the J call TRBJ1-3, with no clear D. This clonotype was sampled from a woman of 80 years or more with active or convalescent COVID-19. The CDR3 sequence: CASSQDQFSGNTIYF. The CDR3 DNA is TGTGCCAGCAGCCAAGACCAATTCTCTGGAAACACCATATATTTT.